One and the same sample provided the 28 T cell receptor beta chains below, sequenced in a study of T cell responses to AZD1222 COVID-19 vaccine. Method: immunoSEQ multiplex PCR; TCRdb's copy keeps in-frame clones and lacks some. The data show 120,000 or so clones, 70% to 85% seen once. Sequenced here: peripheral blood, sampled 28 days after the second AZD1222 dose. These receptors were obtained from an adult who received the AZD1222 COVID-19 vaccine.

As DNA, the CDR3 is TGTGCCACCAGCCATTCGGGGTGGCGCGGGGAGCAGTTCTTC. Amino acid sequence: CATSHSGWRGEQFF. The gene calls are TRBV24-1 and TRBJ2-1; D perhaps matches TRBD2 (5 bases). Trimming pared 7 bases from V and 10 bases from J, leaving 19 bases between. The length of the CDR3 is 14 residues. In germline, CDR1 is KGHDR, CDR2 SFDVKD.

V gene TRBV7-6 combines with J gene TRBJ2-2; D is unclear. Per the germline V gene, CDR1 is SGHVS and CDR2 is FNYEAQ. The CDR3 loop spans 11 amino acids. Trimming removed 6 bases from V and 8 bases from J, with 7 bases in between. This CDR3 reads CASSPEGELFF. DNA of the CDR3: TGTGCCAGCAGTCCCGAGGGGGAGCTGTTTTTT.

The chain uses TRBV2 and TRBJ2-5; TRBD1 matches at 8 bases. Germline V gene sequence: CDR1 SNHLY, CDR2 FYNNEI. V dropped 5 bases and J dropped 5; count of bases not matched to a gene: 1. The CDR3 loop spans 12 amino acids. In DNA form, the CDR3 reads TGTGCCAGCAGTCGGACAGGGGAGACCCAGTACTTC. Amino acids: CASSRTGETQYF.

This clone has a handful of counts. The chain combines TRBV28 with TRBJ2-2; maybe TRBD2 (5 bases). CDR1 MDHEN and CDR2 SYDVKM come from the germline V gene. CDR3 length: 15 amino acids. V was cut by 9 bases and J by 1 base, with 15 bases left in between. Here the CDR3 reads CASLPGGLNTGELFF. CDR3 nucleotides: TGTGCCAGTCTACCGGGCGGGCTGAACACCGGGGAGCTGTTTTTT.

This sequence joins TRBV2 and TRBJ1-4; D is unresolved. The CDR3 has 19 amino acids. The germline V gene encodes CDR1 SNHLY and CDR2 FYNNEI. V lost 2 bases, J lost 0 bases, and 19 bases lay in between. CDR3 in amino acids: CASSELPGVSDATNEKLFF. In DNA, the CDR3 is TGTGCCAGCAGTGAACTTCCCGGGGTGTCGGATGCAACTAATGAAAAACTGTTTTTT.

The J gene is TRBJ1-2, the V gene TRBV5-5; D ambiguous. The CDR3 sequence is 13 residues long. Trimming pared 7 bases from V and 0 bases from J, leaving 10 bases between. Germline V CDR1 and CDR2: SGHKS, YYEKEE (reference sequence). CDR3 nucleotides: TGTGCCAGCCAAAGCGGTGCTAACTATGGCTACACCTTC. Its protein is CASQSGANYGYTF.

This chain links TRBV3-1 (or the pseudogene TRBV3-2) with TRBJ2-5; D is perhaps TRBD1 or TRBD2 (5 bases each). The germline V gene encodes CDR1 LGHDT and CDR2 YNNKEL (reference sequence). The CDR3 totals 12 residues. V lost 9 bases and J lost 1, with 9 bases in between. CDR3 amino acids: CASAGTQETQYF. DNA of the CDR3: TGTGCCAGTGCCGGGACCCAAGAGACCCAGTACTTC.

The count of this clone is one. The rearrangement joins TRBV10-2 to TRBJ2-2, with TRBD2 identical over 7 bases. Germline trimming cut 8 bases from V and 2 bases from J; bases unmatched to any gene: 2. Germline V lookup: CDR1 WSHSY, CDR2 SAAADI. The CDR3 contains 13 residues. The CDR3 spells CASGTTNTGELFF. Here the CDR3 DNA reads TGCGCCAGCGGGACTACCAACACCGGGGAGCTGTTTTTT.

The chain couples TRBV28 to TRBJ1-2, with D uncertain. This CDR3 is 14 amino acids long. The ends were cut back, 2 bases at V and 3 bases at J, with 10 bases in the middle. Germline CDR1 reads MDHEN; CDR2 reads SYDVKM. CDR3 residues: CASSLRAAYYGYTF. The CDR3, as DNA: TGTGCCAGCAGTTTAAGAGCGGCCTACTATGGCTACACCTTC.

J is TRBJ2-1 and V is TRBV27; no definite D call. CDR1 is MNHEY, CDR2 SMNVEV, per germline (reference sequence). The length of the CDR3 is 13 residues. Deletions cut 9 bases from V and 0 bases from J, with 9 bases between. The CDR3 region is CASRHGSYNEQFF. The CDR3 DNA reads TGTGCCAGTCGACACGGCTCCTACAATGAGCAGTTCTTC.

The chain combines TRBV7-2 with TRBJ1-2; tentative D call: TRBD1 (6 bases). CDR1 and CDR2 from the germline V gene are SGHTA and FQGNSA. Trimming took 5 bases from V and 3 from J, leaving 10 bases between them. The CDR3 has 13 residues. The CDR3 loop is CASSPGEYYGYTF. As DNA, the CDR3 is TGTGCCAGCAGCCCAGGGGAATACTATGGCTACACCTTC.

The CDR3 spells CASSSLDEGNQPQHF. For the CDR3, the DNA is TGTGCCAGCAGCTCTCTGGATGAGGGCAATCAGCCCCAGCATTTT. The chain recombines TRBV11-2 with TRBJ1-5; D unclear. V dropped 4 bases and J dropped 2 bases, with 12 bases sitting between them. Germline V gene sequence: CDR1 SGHAT, CDR2 FQNNGV. The CDR3 totals 15 residues.

The chain joins TRBV28 to TRBJ1-5; D is possibly TRBD1 (5 bases). The CDR3 has 18 residues. Trimming left V 2 bases short and J 0 bases short, with 17 bases between. Germline V lookup: CDR1 MDHEN, CDR2 SYDVKM. CDR3 coding DNA: TGTGCCAGCAGTTTAGGTCAACAGGTGGGATATAGCAATCAGCCCCAGCATTTT. Protein: CASSLGQQVGYSNQPQHF.

This clone was counted a few times. V and J are TRBV19 and TRBJ1-1; possibly TRBD1 for D (5 bases). Trimming removed 8 bases from V and 3 bases from J, with 13 bases in between. Germline V gives CDR1 LNHDA, CDR2 SQIVND (reference sequence). The CDR3 consists of 13 residues. This CDR3 is CASGAKGDTEAFF. The DNA for the CDR3 is TGTGCCAGTGGGGCGAAGGGAGACACTGAAGCTTTCTTT.

The J gene is TRBJ1-5, the V gene TRBV2; D gene uncertain. Germline V gives CDR1 SNHLY, CDR2 FYNNEI. Trimming cost V 0 bases and J 3 bases, with 12 bases left between them. The CDR3 contains 16 residues. In DNA, the CDR3 is TGTGCCAGCAGTGAAGCGCTTCGGGGAGACAATCAGCCCCAGCATTTT. It translates to CASSEALRGDNQPQHF. The whole variable domain, remainder taken from reference TRBV2 and TRBJ1-5, is EPEVTQTPSHQVTQMGQEVILRCVPISNHLYFYWYRQILGQKVEFLVSFYNNEISEKSEIFDDQFSVERPDGSNFTLKIRSTKLEDSAMYFCASSEALRGDNQPQHFGDGTRLSIL.

This clone was observed a single time. V usage is TRBV5-5 and J usage is TRBJ1-1, with D unresolved. The CDR3 is 14 amino acids. From germline, CDR1 is SGHKS and CDR2 YYEKEE (reference sequence). Trimming removed 4 bases from V and 10 bases from J, with 20 bases in between. The CDR3 loop is CASSLGLSGPLAFF. In nucleotides, the CDR3 is TGTGCCAGCAGCCTCGGGCTATCGGGTCCCTTAGCTTTCTTT.

The chain uses TRBV7-2 and TRBJ1-3; a possible D gene is TRBD1 (6 bases). The CDR3 runs 13 residues. Trimming stripped 6 bases from V and 6 bases from J, with 12 bases between. Germline V CDR1 and CDR2: SGHTA, FQGNSA. The CDR3 DNA is TGTGCCAGCAGTTGGGGACAATTAAACACCATATATTTT. The encoded protein is CASSWGQLNTIYF.

The V gene is TRBV6-5, the J gene TRBJ1-5, with TRBD1 matching over 8 bases. Germline V gene sequence: CDR1 MNHEY, CDR2 SVGAGI. The J segment lost 6 bases and the V segment lost 5 bases, leaving 6 bases of the junction unmatched. CDR3 length equals 14 residues. CDR3 sequence (DNA): TGTGCCAGCAGTCCGGGACAGGAGGTTCAGCCCCAGCATTTT. Its protein product is CASSPGQEVQPQHF.

This clone was detected a few times. The genes are TRBV6-5 and TRBJ1-1, with D hard to call. V gave up 0 bases and J gave up 2 bases, with 10 bases separating them. CDR1 and CDR2 (germline): MNHEY, SVGAGI. The CDR3 has 15 residues. Written as DNA, the CDR3 is TGTGCCAGCAGTTACTCCGGAGAAACTAACACTGAAGCTTTCTTT. As protein: CASSYSGETNTEAFF.

This rearrangement joins TRBV13 to TRBJ1-2; TRBD1 is a possible D gene (5 bases). The germline gives CDR1 PRHDT, CDR2 FYEKMQ (reference sequence). This CDR3 is built from 15 residues. Trimming stripped 3 bases from V and 0 bases from J, with 11 bases between. CDR3 nucleotide sequence: TGTGCCAGCAGCTTCACCCAGGGAGCTAACTATGGCTACACCTTC. Translating it yields CASSFTQGANYGYTF.

The chain has TRBV5-1 and TRBJ1-1; the match to TRBD1 covers 9 bases. The CDR3 loop spans 15 amino acids. CDR1 is SGHRS and CDR2 is YFSETQ in the germline V gene. V was pared by 4 bases and J by 3 bases, with 7 bases of the junction left unmatched. The CDR3 region is CASSLPDRGDTEAFF. As DNA, the CDR3 is TGCGCCAGCAGCCTCCCGGACAGGGGCGACACTGAAGCTTTCTTT.

The rearrangement links TRBV18 to TRBJ1-2; perhaps TRBD1 as D (6 bases). Trimming took 3 bases from V and 8 from J, leaving 13 bases between them. CDR3 length: 13 residues. CDR1 is KGHSH, CDR2 LQKENI, per germline. CDR3 DNA sequence: TGTGCCAGCTCACCGAGGCAGGGGTGGGGCTACACCTTC. Protein sequence: CASSPRQGWGYTF.

This chain links TRBV7-9 with TRBJ1-1; maybe TRBD1 (5 bases). V lost 11 bases to trimming and J lost 0 bases, with 10 bases between them. CDR3 length: 12 amino acids. CDR1 and CDR2 from the germline V gene are SEHNR and FQNEAQ (reference sequence). CDR3 in DNA: TGTGCCGGGGGGGTCATGAACACTGAAGCTTTCTTT. Translation: CAGGVMNTEAFF.

J is TRBJ2-1 and V is TRBV7-9; 8 bases fit TRBD2. J gave up 5 bases and V 0 bases, and 3 bases lay outside the gene matches. The CDR3 length is 15 residues. Germline V gene lookup returns CDR1 SEHNR and CDR2 FQNEAQ (reference sequence). Here the CDR3 DNA reads TGTGCCAGCAGCTTAGCAGGACTAGCCCACAATGAGCAGTTCTTC. This codes for CASSLAGLAHNEQFF.

The rearrangement links TRBV2 to TRBJ1-4; D may be TRBD1 (6 bases). CDR3 length: 12 residues. Per germline, CDR1 SNHLY and CDR2 FYNNEI. The V and J ends lost 6 bases and 12 bases respectively, with 14 bases between them. Here the CDR3 reads CASSRDNGELFF. The CDR3 coding sequence is TGTGCCAGCAGCAGGGACAACGGGGAACTGTTTTTT.

V usage is TRBV5-1 and J usage is TRBJ1-1; D might be TRBD1 (5 bases). The CDR3 is 14 amino acids. Trimming removed 3 bases from V and 6 bases from J, with 15 bases in between. Germline V gives CDR1 SGHRS, CDR2 YFSETQ. The CDR3 loop is CASSSQGGVAEAFF. CDR3 sequence (DNA): TGCGCCAGCAGCTCCCAGGGAGGTGTCGCTGAAGCTTTCTTT.

The rearrangement links TRBV28 to TRBJ1-2; D is possibly TRBD1 (5 bases). Germline V gives CDR1 MDHEN, CDR2 SYDVKM. V was clipped by 5 bases and J by 7 bases, with 17 bases between them. CDR3 length: 14 amino acids. CDR3 coding DNA: TGTGCCAGCAGTGGACCTCCGGGACTTATTGGCTACACCTTC. Amino acid sequence: CASSGPPGLIGYTF.

The J gene is TRBJ2-5, the V gene TRBV7-2; D is unclear. The CDR3 is made up of 11 amino acids. The V gene's germline CDR1 is SGHTA and CDR2 FQGNSA. V lost 5 bases and J 5 bases, leaving 6 bases between the germline ends. The CDR3 DNA sequence: TGTGCCAGCAGCCATATGGAGACCCAGTACTTC. Its translation: CASSHMETQYF.